This passage covers 24 T cell receptor beta chains from one sample sequenced in a study of T cell changes during pregnancy in multiple sclerosis. TCRdb keeps only in-frame clones here, not all; method: immunoSEQ multiplex PCR. The table lists 60,000 to 70,000 clones, around 91% of them singletons. Sequencing used peripheral blood, obtained after pregnancy. These receptors were obtained from a female donor in good health, enrolled as a control in a pregnancy study.

This chain links TRBV7-2 with TRBJ1-1, with D perhaps TRBD1 (5 bases). This CDR3 is built from 15 residues. V lost 5 bases and J lost 6, with 19 bases in between. Germline CDR1 and CDR2: SGHTA and FQGNSA. DNA of the CDR3: TGTGCCAGCAGCGCCTTCGGAGGGGCATTGGCTGAAGCTTTCTTT. Protein sequence: CASSAFGGALAEAFF.

The gene calls are TRBV4-3 and TRBJ2-3; a possible D gene is TRBD1 (6 bases). The CDR3 loop spans 16 amino acids. From germline, CDR1 is LGHNA and CDR2 YSLEER. V was shortened by 2 bases and J by 4 bases, with 16 bases between the two germline ends. The CDR3 coding sequence is TGCGCCAGCAGCCAACAGACTTACAGGGTACCAGATACGCAGTATTTT. Protein sequence: CASSQQTYRVPDTQYF.

In nucleotides, the CDR3 is TGCAGCGTTGGGTCCGGACTAGTCAGTTCTCACAATGAGCAGTTCTTC. Encoded protein: CSVGSGLVSSHNEQFF. V and J are TRBV29-1 and TRBJ2-1; 7 nucleotides line up with TRBD2. From germline, CDR1 is SQVTM and CDR2 ANQGSEA. The J segment lost 5 bases and the V segment lost 4 bases, leaving 14 bases of the junction unmatched. The CDR3 runs to 16 residues.

This chain uses TRBV6-1 with TRBJ2-3; 11 bases match TRBD1. J lost 2 bases, V lost 4 bases, and 8 bases had no gene match. The CDR3 loop spans 17 amino acids. Germline V lookup: CDR1 MNHNS, CDR2 SASEGT. CDR3 sequence reads: CASSVPTGQGVTDTQYF. Here the CDR3 DNA reads TGTGCCAGCAGTGTACCAACGGGACAGGGGGTCACAGATACGCAGTATTTT.

The chain carries TRBV6-1 and TRBJ2-3; 14 bases are shared with TRBD2. The CDR3 extends over 15 amino acids. Germline CDR1 MNHNS, CDR2 SASEGT. With 7 bases clipped from V and 5 bases from J, the junction kept 5 bases outside the gene matches. The CDR3 loop reads CASMTSGGVLDTQYF. CDR3 coding DNA: TGTGCCAGCATGACTAGCGGGGGGGTATTAGATACGCAGTATTTT.

The J gene is TRBJ2-3, the V gene TRBV10-3; 12 bases align to TRBD2. Germline CDR1 is ENHRY and CDR2 is SYGVKD. V lost 2 bases and J lost 4; bases outside the gene matches: 7. The CDR3 is made up of 17 amino acids. CDR3: CAISEGASGGAPDTQYF. The CDR3, as DNA: TGTGCCATCAGTGAGGGGGCTAGCGGGGGGGCCCCAGATACGCAGTATTTT.

V is TRBV9 and J is TRBJ1-6; a weak D match, TRBD1 (6 bases). From germline, CDR1 is SGDLS and CDR2 YYNGEE. V was trimmed by 0 bases and J by 10 bases, leaving 11 bases between them. The CDR3 spans 14 residues. The CDR3 region is CASSVGQGISPLHF. The DNA for the CDR3 is TGTGCCAGCAGCGTAGGGCAGGGGATATCACCCCTCCACTTT.

The chain couples TRBV11-2 to TRBJ2-7; D ambiguous. This CDR3 comprises 11 residues. The germline V gene has CDR1 SGHAT and CDR2 FQNNGV. The V end was cut by 1 base, the J end by 5 bases, with 3 bases between. CDR3 in amino acids: CASSLADEQYF. CDR3 nucleotides: TGTGCCAGCAGCTTAGCAGACGAGCAGTACTTC.

This sequence joins TRBV4-3 and TRBJ2-3, with 11 positions matching TRBD2. This CDR3 is 20 amino acids long. Germline CDR1 and CDR2: LGHNA and YSLEER. The V gene end was trimmed by 0 bases and the J gene end by 6 bases; junction bases not matched to a gene: 17. The DNA of the CDR3 is TGCGCCAGCAGCCAAGAAAGTAGGCGTAGCGGGGGGGCCCCCCGGGATACGCAGTATTTT. Protein: CASSQESRRSGGAPRDTQYF.

This clone has only one observation. The chain recombines TRBV6-1 with TRBJ2-2; 8 bases agree with TRBD2. From germline, CDR1 is MNHNS and CDR2 SASEGT. The CDR3 length is 15 residues. With 4 bases clipped from V and 5 bases from J, the junction kept 6 bases outside the gene matches. The CDR3 sequence is CASSALAGSTGELFF. The CDR3, as DNA: TGTGCCAGCAGTGCTCTAGCGGGCAGTACCGGGGAGCTGTTTTTT.

V and J are TRBV9 and TRBJ2-7; 7 bases are a match to TRBD1. With 1 base clipped from V and 0 bases from J, the junction kept 1 base outside the gene matches. The germline CDR1 and CDR2 sequences are SGDLS and YYNGEE. The CDR3 loop spans 14 amino acids. CDR3 loop: CASSVSGGSYEQYF. The CDR3 nucleotides read TGTGCCAGCAGCGTATCAGGGGGCTCCTACGAGCAGTACTTC. Combining the CDR3 with reference TRBV9 and TRBJ2-7 gives the whole variable domain DSGVTQTPKHLITATGQRVTLRCSPRSGDLSVYWYQQSLDQGLQFLIQYYNGEERAKGNILERFSAQQFPDLHSELNLSSLELGDSALYFCASSVSGGSYEQYFGPGTRLTVT.

The chain carries TRBV5-6 and TRBJ2-5; 8 bases agree with TRBD1. J was trimmed by 3 bases and V by 4 bases; bases with no gene match: 2. CDR1 and CDR2 from the germline V gene are SGHDT and YYEEEE. CDR3 size: 13 residues. The CDR3 bases are TGTGCCAGCAGCCCGGACAGGGAAGAGACCCAGTACTTC. Its translation: CASSPDREETQYF.

The rearrangement links TRBV30 to TRBJ2-5; TRBD2 aligns across 7 bases. Germline assignment: CDR1 GTSNPN and CDR2 SVGIG (reference sequence). With 2 bases clipped from V and 0 bases from J, the junction kept 6 bases outside the gene matches. The CDR3 is 15 amino acids. CDR3 amino acids: CAWSQVGGYQETQYF. The CDR3 bases are TGTGCCTGGAGTCAGGTGGGGGGGTACCAAGAGACCCAGTACTTC.

The genes are TRBV27 and TRBJ1-6, with 8 nucleotides matching TRBD1. The length of the CDR3 is 14 residues. Per germline, CDR1 MNHEY and CDR2 SMNVEV (reference sequence). The trim removed 5 bases at V and 10 bases at J, leaving 7 bases unmatched. The CDR3 coding sequence is TGTGCCAGCAGTCCAGGACAGGGAGGATCACCCCTCCACTTT. Translation: CASSPGQGGSPLHF.

The chain is built from TRBV18 and TRBJ1-2, with D maybe TRBD1 (5 bases). The CDR3 spans 15 residues. Trimming removed 3 bases at V and 6 bases at J, with 17 bases between. Germline-derived CDR1 and CDR2 are KGHSH and LQKENI. Written as DNA, the CDR3 is TGTGCCAGCTCACCTGATTTAGCAGGGATGGATGGCTACACCTTC. Its protein is CASSPDLAGMDGYTF.

The J gene is TRBJ2-7, the V gene TRBV11-3, with 9 positions matching TRBD1. Germline CDR1 and CDR2: SGHNT and YENEEA. V was clipped by 6 bases and J by 6 bases; unmatched bases: 6. The CDR3 is made up of 13 amino acids. CDR3 coding DNA: TGTGCCAGCAGTCGGGACAGGGTGAGCGAGCAGTACTTC. Amino acids: CASSRDRVSEQYF.

The V gene is TRBV5-1, the J gene TRBJ2-1; 7 bases are a match to TRBD1. This CDR3 region has 15 residues. In germline, CDR1 is SGHRS, CDR2 YFSETQ. V trimming: 2 bases; J trimming: 4 bases; junction bases outside the gene matches: 6. The CDR3 loop reads CASSFSGGGYNEQFF. The CDR3 region has the DNA TGCGCCAGCAGCTTTTCAGGGGGTGGGTACAATGAGCAGTTCTTC.

This chain joins TRBV7-9 and TRBJ1-5, with 8 bases identical to TRBD1. This CDR3 contains 15 residues. The V and J ends lost 0 bases and 13 bases, in that order; junction bases with no gene match: 11. The germline gives CDR1 SEHNR, CDR2 FQNEAQ (reference sequence). The CDR3 DNA sequence: TGTGCCAGCAGCTTAGCCGAGGCAGGGGGCGAGCGGCAGCATTTT. This codes for CASSLAEAGGERQHF.

This chain connects TRBV7-8 to TRBJ1-1; possible D gene TRBD1, 5 bases. The germline CDR1 and CDR2 sequences are SGHVS and FQNEAQ. V dropped 1 base and J dropped 4 bases, with 7 bases sitting between them. CDR3 length equals 13 residues. For the CDR3, the DNA is TGTGCCAGCAGCTTAGGGGGGGGCACTGAAGCTTTCTTT. This translates into CASSLGGGTEAFF.

This chain uses TRBV19 with TRBJ2-7, with D maybe TRBD1 (5 bases). The germline CDR1 and CDR2 sequences are LNHDA and SQIVND (reference sequence). V shed 3 bases and J shed 0 bases, with 9 bases lying between them. The CDR3 has 14 residues. Written as DNA, the CDR3 is TGTGCCAGTAGTATCAGGGCGAGCTCCTACGAGCAGTACTTC. Its translation: CASSIRASSYEQYF.

V and J are TRBV5-1 and TRBJ1-2, with 7 bases fitting TRBD1. Germline V lookup: CDR1 SGHRS, CDR2 YFSETQ. V gave up 2 bases and J gave up 8 bases; unmatched junction bases: 6. CDR3 length: 13 amino acids. The CDR3 reads CASSFEGATGYTF. As DNA, the CDR3 is TGCGCCAGCAGCTTTGAGGGGGCGACCGGCTACACCTTC.

The chain is built from TRBV18 and TRBJ2-5, with no clear D. The CDR3 runs to 14 residues. Germline-derived CDR1 and CDR2 are KGHSH and LQKENI. V dropped 0 bases and J dropped 5 bases, with 10 bases sitting between them. The CDR3 DNA is TGTGCCAGCTCACCACCGGGCCTTCCGGAGACCCAGTACTTC. It codes for CASSPPGLPETQYF.

The chain is built from TRBV2 and TRBJ1-1; 10 positions match TRBD1. CDR3 length equals 15 residues. Germline CDR1 and CDR2: SNHLY and FYNNEI. The ends lost 5 bases at V and 1 base at J; junction bases unmatched: 4. This CDR3 is CASSKDRGSNTEAFF. The CDR3 DNA follows: TGTGCCAGCAGTAAGGACAGGGGGTCGAACACTGAAGCTTTCTTT.

The chain is built from TRBV7-3 and TRBJ2-5; the D is unclear. Between the trimmed V and J ends, which lost 4 bases and 4 bases, there was a span of 7 bases. The CDR3 length is 12 residues. Germline loops: CDR1 SGHTA, CDR2 FQGTGA. The CDR3 sequence is CASSSPGETQYF. CDR3 DNA: TGTGCCAGCAGCTCCCCCGGAGAGACCCAGTACTTC.